A single sample gave rise to the 16 T cell receptor beta chains below, sequenced in a study of regulatory T cells in long-lasting Graves disease. Time point in this sample: persistent/refractory GD, antithyroid drugs over 5 years with positive TRAb. Preparation of the TCR library used RNA extracted from PBMCs. CDR3 regions were amplified by Arm-PCR using iRepertoire HTBI primers to build TCR beta libraries. A single record per CDR3 protein comes from TCRdb applying MiXCR to the multiplex PCR reads. The table records 300,000 to 400,000 distinct CDR3 sequences, about 20% of them present only once. Sequences were derived from peripheral blood mononuclear cells (PBMCs), sampled when the disease was refractory, from a patient treated with antithyroid drugs. Receptor source: a female donor with Graves disease.

This clonotype was recorded at least ten times. The V gene is TRBV29-1, the J gene TRBJ2-5; maybe TRBD2 (5 bases). The CDR3 length is 13 residues. Germline assignment: CDR1 SQVTM and CDR2 ANQGSEA. V gave up 4 bases and J gave up 4 bases, with 13 bases separating them. CDR3 amino acids: CSVVTTEGETQYF. The CDR3 nucleotides read TGCAGCGTTGTAACAACTGAGGGAGAGACCCAGTACTTC.

This clonotype was counted only a few times. The chain recombines TRBV7-2 with TRBJ2-3; no clear D. CDR1 and CDR2 (germline): SGHTA, FQGNSA. This CDR3 has 14 amino acids. V was trimmed by 2 bases and J by 1 base, leaving 7 bases between them. This CDR3 is CASSLLSRTDTQYF. The CDR3 DNA follows: TGTGCCAGCAGCTTATTGTCACGCACAGATACGCAGTATTTT.

This clonotype was observed a few times. V is TRBV7-8 and J is TRBJ1-1; D is unresolved. V lost 1 base and J 4 bases, leaving 10 bases between the germline ends. The germline CDR1 and CDR2 sequences are SGHVS and FQNEAQ. The CDR3 totals 14 residues. CDR3 nucleotide sequence: TGTGCCAGCAGCTTAGAATCAGGCCTCACTGAAGCTTTCTTT. It translates to CASSLESGLTEAFF. The variable domain in full, with the rest retrieved from reference TRBV7-8 and TRBJ1-1, is GAGVSQSPRYKVAKRGQDVALRCDPISGHVSLFWYQQALGQGPEFLTYFQNEAQLDKSGLPSDRFFAERPEGSVSTLKIQRTQQEDSAVYLCASSLESGLTEAFFGQGTRLTVV.

This chain uses TRBV12-3 or TRBV12-4 with TRBJ2-1, with 14 positions matching TRBD2. This CDR3 is built from 20 residues. J was trimmed by 0 bases and V by 1 base; bases with no gene match: 8. Here the CDR3 DNA reads TGTGCCAGCAGTTTAGGGCCGACTAGCGGGGGGGAGGGCTCCTACAATGAGCAGTTCTTC. As protein: CASSLGPTSGGEGSYNEQFF.

The chain links TRBV19 to TRBJ2-7; D perhaps matches TRBD2 (5 bases). Germline V CDR1 and CDR2: LNHDA, SQIVND (reference sequence). The CDR3 spans 15 residues. V was clipped by 3 bases and J by 3 bases, with 15 bases between them. The CDR3 region is CASSIMGSGNYEQYF. The CDR3 DNA is TGTGCCAGTAGTATTATGGGGAGTGGCAACTACGAGCAGTACTTC.

This clonotype was observed a handful of times. The gene calls are TRBV7-2 and TRBJ2-4; 9 bases agree with TRBD2. Losses at the gene ends were 5 bases for V and 11 bases for J; bases not matched to a gene: 16. This CDR3 contains 16 residues. Germline V gene sequence: CDR1 SGHTA, CDR2 FQGNSA. The DNA of the CDR3 is TGTGCCAGCAGCCTGGACCCCCTTAGCGGGAGAGGCTTTCAGTACTTC. Translated, it gives CASSLDPLSGRGFQYF.

This clonotype came up many times. V and J are TRBV11-2 and TRBJ1-4; D call uncertain. The germline V gene encodes CDR1 SGHAT and CDR2 FQNNGV. V was cut by 6 bases and J by 1 base, with 18 bases left in between. The CDR3 runs to 17 residues. The CDR3 DNA follows: TGTGCCAGCAGGCTCTTCACGACAAGGGAAACTAATGAAAAACTGTTTTTT. This translates into CASRLFTTRETNEKLFF.

The V and J genes are TRBV24-1 and TRBJ2-7, with a weak D call TRBD1 (5 bases). Germline assignment: CDR1 KGHDR and CDR2 SFDVKD. CDR3 length equals 14 residues. V lost 5 bases, J lost 1 base, and 11 bases lay in between. This CDR3 reads CATSGAGSSYEQYF. As DNA, the CDR3 is TGTGCCACCAGTGGAGCAGGGTCGTCCTACGAGCAGTACTTC.

The CDR3 DNA reads as TGTGCCAGCAGAGCACAGGGGGCGTTGACCGGGGAGCTGTTTTTT. It translates to CASRAQGALTGELFF. The rearrangement links TRBV7-3 to TRBJ2-2; 9 nucleotides agree with TRBD1. V dropped 6 bases and J dropped 5; count of bases not matched to a gene: 7. CDR1 is SGHTA and CDR2 is FQGTGA in the germline V gene. The CDR3 consists of 15 residues. Variable domain in full (rest from reference TRBV7-3 and TRBJ2-2): GAGVSQTPSNKVTEKGKYVELRCDPISGHTALYWYRQSLGQGPEFLIYFQGTGAADDSGLPNDRFFAVRPEGSVSTLKIQRTERGDSAVYLCASRAQGALTGELFFGEGSRLTVL.

Many counts were recorded for this clonotype. The genes are TRBV6-2 or TRBV6-3 and TRBJ2-5, with D possibly TRBD2 on 6 matching bases. The ends were cut back, 0 bases at V and 5 bases at J, with 13 bases in the middle. This CDR3 is 15 amino acids long. Per germline, CDR1 MNHEY and CDR2 SVGEGT. Here the CDR3 reads CASSYSRQGGETQYF. The CDR3 bases are TGTGCCAGCAGTTACTCGCGGCAGGGAGGCGAGACCCAGTACTTC.

This clonotype has ten or more counts. The J gene is TRBJ1-6, the V gene TRBV11-2, with 7 positions matching TRBD1. The V gene end was trimmed by 5 bases and the J gene end by 11 bases; junction bases not matched to a gene: 6. This CDR3 contains 13 residues. Germline V CDR1 and CDR2: SGHAT, FQNNGV. CDR3: CASSLDRLAPLHF. For the CDR3, the DNA is TGTGCCAGCAGCCTGGACAGGCTGGCACCCCTCCACTTT.

This clonotype was picked up a small number of times. This chain joins TRBV30 and TRBJ2-7; 9 bases fit TRBD2. After removal of 0 bases from V and 6 bases from J, the junction contained 9 bases not matched to a gene. The CDR3 is made up of 15 amino acids. CDR1 is GTSNPN, CDR2 SVGIG, per germline (reference sequence). This CDR3 is CAWSVRRGGITEQYF. CDR3 nucleotide sequence: TGTGCCTGGAGTGTTCGGCGGGGGGGGATAACCGAGCAGTACTTC.

The chain recombines TRBV7-3 with TRBJ2-7; D perhaps matches TRBD2 (6 bases). Trimming removed 6 bases at V and 1 base at J, with 16 bases between. Germline V gene sequence: CDR1 SGHTA, CDR2 FQGTGA. This CDR3 spans 15 amino acids. The CDR3: CASSRGAGHSYEQYF. CDR3 sequence (DNA): TGTGCCAGCAGTCGAGGGGCGGGGCATTCCTACGAGCAGTACTTC. The complete variable domain, with remaining parts taken from reference TRBV7-3 and TRBJ2-7, reads GAGVSQTPSNKVTEKGKYVELRCDPISGHTALYWYRQSLGQGPEFLIYFQGTGAADDSGLPNDRFFAVRPEGSVSTLKIQRTERGDSAVYLCASSRGAGHSYEQYFGPGTRLTVT.

Many counts were recorded for this clonotype. The chain links TRBV11-2 to TRBJ2-7, with TRBD1 identical over 8 bases. Trimming took 5 bases from V and 0 from J; bases not matched to a gene: 6. This CDR3 is 15 amino acids long. CDR1 SGHAT and CDR2 FQNNGV come from the germline V gene. CDR3 in DNA: TGTGCCAGCAGCACTCGGACAGGGATCTCCTACGAGCAGTACTTC. The encoded protein is CASSTRTGISYEQYF.

The chain combines TRBV29-1 with TRBJ1-2; D not certain. The CDR3 is 12 residues long. V was shortened by 7 bases and J by 2 bases, with 11 bases between the two germline ends. CDR1 SQVTM and CDR2 ANQGSEA come from the germline V gene. The CDR3 DNA reads TGCAGCGATCCCGACGGGAACTATGGCTACACCTTC. It specifies CSDPDGNYGYTF.

Only one count was recorded for this clonotype. This sequence may be a read error, since a much larger clone differs from it by one base. Because it lacks the conserved phenylalanine or tryptophan at the end, this CDR3 is likely a read error. The chain combines TRBV11-2 with TRBJ2-1; 10 bases are shared with TRBD1. With V trimmed by 3 bases and J by 5 bases, 10 bases remained unmatched. Looked up from germline, CDR1 is SGHAT and CDR2 is FQNNGV. The CDR3 sequence is 17 residues long. CDR3 protein: CASSLEWGDRGNNEQFL. The CDR3 DNA reads TGTGCCAGCAGCTTGGAGTGGGGGGACAGGGGTAACAATGAGCAGTTCCTC.